This T cell receptor (beta chain) was observed in a study of blood T cell repertoires in COVID-19. At the level of the study: Sources were T cells, B-cell-depleted T cells, or PBMCs; the material itself was cDNA or gDNA.

CDR3 size: 12 residues. The germline gives CDR1 SQVTM, CDR2 ANQGSEA. The junction had 3 bases not matched to a gene; V was cut back by 5 bases and J by 3 bases. While infection was still active, Seattle patients were enrolled and then followed longitudinally. The authors' processing: Estimation of nucleated cell counts was performed using reference gene primer amplification. Sequencing was performed with immunoSEQ multiplex PCR; in TCRdb, only in-frame clones are kept and a portion is missing. V and J calls plus clone size are reproduced from that table; the DNA served to infer D and trimming. The sample holds around 270,000 clones; 80% to 95% are singletons and the top ten take approximately 2.6%.

J is TRBJ2-5 and V is TRBV29-1, with TRBD2 matching 7 bases. This TCR was recovered from a person aged 18 to 35 with COVID-19, enrolled during active disease. The sequencing input was peripheral blood. The DNA for the CDR3 is TGCAGCGTTAGGCTAGCGGAAGAGACCCAGTACTTC. Translation gives CSVRLAEETQYF.